The entry below gives a single T cell receptor beta chain sequence along with its context. The table lists this clone with a count of one. It has no known antigen specificity. Base qualities are not recorded, but no much larger clone differs from it by a single base. TCRbeta CDR3 regions were amplified from genomic DNA using the immunoSEQ Assay, a bias-controlled multiplex PCR. Concerning the study's data processing: Nucleated cell counts per sample were estimated from amplification of reference gene primers within the assay. Sequence reads were collapsed and filtered to measure the absolute abundance of every unique TCRbeta CDR3 rearrangement. For each sample, productive Simpson clonality was calculated as the square root of Simpson's diversity index over productive rearrangements. TCRdb holds this immuneACCESS table with in-frame rearrangements only. Some clones are missing; in checked studies, unresolved V genes explain under half, and the rest has no known cause. The V and J calls and clone size were taken over from that table, and D and trimming were inferred from the DNA. The sample table lists about 210,000 clones, 65% to 90% of them with a count of one. The ten largest make up 8% to 9.5% of the sample.

The data derive from a study of blood T cell repertoires in COVID-19 (TCRdb year 2020). About the full investigation: Samples from collaborators originated in the United States, Italy and Spain and spanned both the acute and convalescent phases of COVID-19. The samples were drawn from two sources: the first 160 participants of the ongoing ImmuneRACE study, and fewer than 1,500 subjects contributed by 6 global collaborators. The material from the prospective study consisted of cDNA or gDNA derived from T cells, B-cell-depleted T cells, or PBMCs. Deeply sampled blood TCRbeta repertoires from subjects exposed to, actively infected with, or recovered from COVID-19 were included in the dataset. Where available, HLA class I and class II types were taken from metadata supplied by the sample provider and were not determined by assay-based typing. A de-identified subject ID, COVID-19 status, age in years and sex were almost always included in the sample metadata. The repertoires were released in a freely available public database intended as a resource for research on the immune response to SARS-CoV-2. Broader findings and caveats from the paper: How much clinical and demographic metadata was included differed by source and by participant, and the metadata was provided uncurated.

Germline trimming: 0 bases from V, 1 base from J; junction bases outside gene matches: 3. Taken from the germline V gene, the CDR1 and CDR2 loops are LGHNA and YSLEER. Including the terminal cysteine and phenylalanine, the CDR3 comprises 16 residues. Only the CDR3 region is kept as DNA, spanning 48 bases read in frame from base 1. In the prospective study, participants were about 18 to 95 years old, resided in about two dozen geographic areas of the United States, and were enrolled through a virtual design. Cohort assignment in the prospective study relied on participant-reported clinical history from a screening survey and a study questionnaire. Each participant in the prospective study had whole blood, serum and a nasopharyngeal or oropharyngeal swab collected by mobile phlebotomists. Additional blood draws and questionnaires over an approximately 2-month period could optionally be provided by prospective study participants. Before DNA extraction, blood samples from the prospective study were shipped at room temperature or frozen.

The rearranged segments are TRBV4-3 and TRBJ2-3; TRBD2 fits 8 bases in the junction. The TCR sequence derives from a woman aged 50 to 60 with acute COVID-19. The specimen was PBMCs or T cells enriched from blood (not recorded which). DNA sequence: TGCGCCAGCAGCCAAGATACTAGCGGAGGCACAGATACGCAGTATTTT. The translation is CASSQDTSGGTDTQYF.